The 27 T cell receptor beta chains in this list originate from one sample, sequenced in a study of memory B cells and T cells in multiple sclerosis. Only in-frame clones appear in the TCRdb table, and some are missing; sequencing was by immunoSEQ multiplex PCR. This table holds about 46,000 clones, over 70% found once. For these TCRs, the target antigens are not known. After stimulus-free culture, autoproliferating CFSE-dim and non-proliferating CFSE-high T cells were sequenced separately. About 50 million CFSE-labeled PBMCs were cultured six to eight days unstimulated, then replicate wells were pooled. Sequences were obtained from PBMCs from blood kept in culture. These TCRs come from a human donor with multiple sclerosis.

The chain uses TRBV28 and TRBJ1-2; D remains unclear. The CDR3 sequence is 14 residues long. CDR1 and CDR2 (germline): MDHEN, SYDVKM. V shed 7 bases and J shed 5 bases, with 17 bases lying between them. This CDR3 reads CASTILRSIYGYTF. Here the CDR3 DNA reads TGTGCCAGCACCATCCTGCGGAGCATATATGGCTACACCTTC.

This chain uses TRBV7-9 with TRBJ2-3, with 7 bases aligning to TRBD2. The CDR3 is made up of 14 amino acids. V gave up 7 bases and J gave up 8 bases; unmatched junction bases: 12. The germline V gene has CDR1 SEHNR and CDR2 FQNEAQ (reference sequence). The CDR3 sequence is CASKSGGGQGTQYF. CDR3 DNA sequence: TGTGCCAGCAAAAGTGGCGGGGGTCAGGGTACGCAGTATTTT.

This chain joins TRBV5-4 and TRBJ2-1; 8 nucleotides line up with TRBD1. This CDR3 contains 15 residues. J gave up 6 bases and V 5 bases, and 10 bases lay outside the gene matches. Germline V CDR1 and CDR2: SGHNT, YYREEE (reference sequence). The CDR3 DNA reads TGTGCCAGCAGTCTGTCGACAGGGGTAGGCAATGAGCAGTTCTTC. This gives the protein CASSLSTGVGNEQFF.

As for this clone: An end of the junction differs from the germline gene, which may be a read error. The chain is built from TRBV2 and TRBJ1-5; 9 bases align to TRBD1. CDR1 SNHLY and CDR2 FYNNEI come from the germline V gene. This CDR3 contains 14 residues. CDR3 sequence (DNA): TGTGTCAGCGCTGAACAGGGGGCAGTTCAGCCCCAGCATTTT. As protein: CVSAEQGAVQPQHF.

The chain uses TRBV18 and TRBJ1-6; 9 positions match TRBD1. The V and J ends lost 5 bases and 5 bases, in that order; junction bases with no gene match: 10. Germline assignment: CDR1 KGHSH and CDR2 LQKENI. The CDR3 consists of 17 residues. The CDR3 region has the DNA TGTGCCAGCTCATCTATGGACAGGGGAAGGGATAATTCACCCCTCCACTTT. Translated: CASSSMDRGRDNSPLHF. Supplemented by reference TRBV18 and TRBJ1-6, the full variable domain reads NAGVMQNPRHLVRRRGQEARLRCSPMKGHSHVYWYRQLPEEGLKFMVYLQKENIIDESGMPKERFSAEFPKEGPSILRIQQVVRGDSAAYFCASSSMDRGRDNSPLHFGNGTRLTVT.

The chain combines TRBV7-9 with TRBJ2-3; D possibly corresponds to TRBD2 (5 bases). CDR3 length: 17 amino acids. The germline V and J ends were trimmed by 1 base and 0 bases, with 14 bases remaining between them. The germline CDR1 and CDR2 sequences are SEHNR and FQNEAQ (reference sequence). The CDR3, as DNA: TGTGCCAGCAGCTTAGGATGGGTTCCGGGGAGCACAGATACGCAGTATTTT. It encodes CASSLGWVPGSTDTQYF.

The rearrangement links TRBV29-1 to TRBJ2-3, with D unresolved. V lost 7 bases, J lost 0 bases, and 8 bases lay in between. The CDR3 has 12 residues. Germline V gives CDR1 SQVTM, CDR2 ANQGSEA. The CDR3 region is CSAVISTDTQYF. The CDR3 nucleotides are TGCAGCGCCGTTATTAGCACAGATACGCAGTATTTT.

The V call is TRBV6-6, the J call TRBJ1-2, with TRBD1 as a possible D gene (5 bases). The CDR3 loop spans 16 amino acids. V was clipped by 0 bases and J by 4 bases, with 15 bases between them. Looked up from germline, CDR1 is MNHNY and CDR2 is SVGAGI (reference sequence). The CDR3 loop reads CASSYSPGLEGYGYTF. In nucleotides, the CDR3 is TGTGCCAGCAGTTACTCTCCAGGGCTTGAGGGCTATGGCTACACCTTC.

The rearrangement links TRBV6-5 to TRBJ2-3; tentative D call: TRBD2 (6 bases). CDR1 is MNHEY and CDR2 is SVGAGI in the germline V gene. The V and J ends lost 4 bases and 8 bases respectively, with 19 bases between them. CDR3 length: 15 residues. CDR3 amino acids: CASSSQGGVPGTQYF. The CDR3 nucleotides read TGTGCCAGCAGTTCCCAGGGCGGGGTCCCCGGTACGCAGTATTTT.

The chain recombines TRBV28 with TRBJ1-5, with 8 bases matching TRBD1. The CDR3 sequence is 15 residues long. Germline V gives CDR1 MDHEN, CDR2 SYDVKM. With V trimmed by 5 bases and J by 4 bases, 7 bases remained unmatched. CDR3 nucleotide sequence: TGTGCCAGCAGTAGGCAGGGGGCTTATAATCAGCCCCAGCATTTT. Amino acids: CASSRQGAYNQPQHF.

This clone occurred once. The rearrangement uses TRBV2 and TRBJ2-5, with 8 bases matching TRBD1. CDR3 length: 15 residues. The V gene's germline CDR1 is SNHLY and CDR2 FYNNEI. Trimming removed 5 bases from V and 4 bases from J; junction bases left unmatched: 9. DNA of the CDR3: TGTGCCAGCAGTTTGCGGACAGGGCGGGGAGAGACCCAGTACTTC. It specifies CASSLRTGRGETQYF.

This chain joins TRBV7-9 and TRBJ1-1; D is perhaps TRBD1 (5 bases). With 4 bases removed from V and 3 bases from J, the gap between germline ends came to 9 bases. From germline, CDR1 is SEHNR and CDR2 FQNEAQ (reference sequence). The length of the CDR3 is 13 residues. Here the CDR3 reads CASSWGEDTEAFF. CDR3 nucleotides: TGTGCCAGCAGCTGGGGGGAGGACACTGAAGCTTTCTTT.

This clone was seen more than once but under ten times. V and J are TRBV18 and TRBJ2-7, with D perhaps matching TRBD1 or TRBD2 (5 bases each). The germline CDR1 and CDR2 sequences are KGHSH and LQKENI. The CDR3 contains 16 residues. Trimming removed 5 bases at V and 6 bases at J, with 23 bases between. The CDR3 DNA reads TGTGCCAGCTCAAATTCATTCGGGGCGCAGGGCCCCGAGCAGTACTTC. Translating gives CASSNSFGAQGPEQYF. Using reference TRBV18 and TRBJ2-7 for the parts outside the CDR3, the full variable domain is NAGVMQNPRHLVRRRGQEARLRCSPMKGHSHVYWYRQLPEEGLKFMVYLQKENIIDESGMPKERFSAEFPKEGPSILRIQQVVRGDSAAYFCASSNSFGAQGPEQYFGPGTRLTVT.

The CDR3 is CASSLTSYPTDTQYF. The CDR3 region has the DNA TGTGCCAGCAGCTTAACGAGCTACCCCACAGATACGCAGTATTTT. J is TRBJ2-3 and V is TRBV11-2; D gene unclear. V lost 2 bases and J 2 bases, leaving 11 bases between the germline ends. Germline V gene lookup returns CDR1 SGHAT and CDR2 FQNNGV. The CDR3 length is 15 residues.

J is TRBJ1-1 and V is TRBV30; D may be TRBD1 (6 bases). The germline V and J ends were trimmed by 2 bases and 2 bases, with 12 bases remaining between them. CDR1 is GTSNPN, CDR2 SVGIG, per germline (reference sequence). This CDR3 is built from 14 residues. CDR3 DNA: TGTGCCTGGAGTTCCGGGACACCTAACACTGAAGCTTTCTTT. Translation gives CAWSSGTPNTEAFF.

The rearrangement links TRBV14 to TRBJ2-7, with 9 bases fitting TRBD1. The J segment lost 4 bases and the V segment lost 3 bases, leaving 4 bases of the junction unmatched. This CDR3 is built from 14 residues. Germline V CDR1 and CDR2: SGHDN, FVKESK. The CDR3 protein is CASSHTGGWYEQYF. Here the CDR3 DNA reads TGTGCCAGCAGCCATACAGGGGGCTGGTACGAGCAGTACTTC.

This clone has more than one count but fewer than ten. The rearrangement links TRBV4-3 to TRBJ2-7, with 9 positions matching TRBD1. The V and J ends lost 2 bases and 3 bases, in that order; junction bases with no gene match: 5. CDR3 length: 15 residues. The germline gives CDR1 LGHNA, CDR2 YSLEER. The CDR3 region is CASSQRDRDNYEQYF. Written as DNA, the CDR3 is TGCGCCAGCAGCCAACGGGACAGGGATAACTACGAGCAGTACTTC.

The V and J genes are TRBV30 and TRBJ2-7; 11 nucleotides match TRBD1. Germline lookup yields CDR1 GTSNPN and CDR2 SVGIG (reference sequence). The CDR3 length is 13 residues. Trimming cost V 3 bases and J 8 bases; bases outside gene matches: 6. The CDR3 nucleotides read TGTGCCTGGAGGACAGGACAGGGGGCTAAGCAGTACTTC. Amino acid sequence: CAWRTGQGAKQYF.

The V gene is TRBV5-1, the J gene TRBJ1-6, with D perhaps matching TRBD1 (5 bases). The germline gives CDR1 SGHRS, CDR2 YFSETQ. The CDR3 runs to 17 residues. V dropped 6 bases and J dropped 10 bases, with 26 bases sitting between them. The CDR3 nucleotides are TGCGCCAGCACCCCGGGGGAAAGGGATATCTCAAGGTCACCCCTCCACTTT. Encoded protein: CASTPGERDISRSPLHF.

CDR3 nucleotide sequence: TGTGCCAGCAGCTTAGAAGGCCGCTGGAACAGGGGATCCAACTACGAGCAGTACTTC. Translating gives CASSLEGRWNRGSNYEQYF. The genes are TRBV7-6 and TRBJ2-7, with 7 positions matching TRBD1. Germline V lookup: CDR1 SGHVS, CDR2 FNYEAQ. The CDR3 sequence is 19 residues long. Trimming at V came to 1 base and at J to 3 bases, leaving 18 bases not matched to a gene.

V and J are TRBV4-1 and TRBJ1-2; 7 nucleotides line up with TRBD1. Germline V gene data show CDR1 as MGHRA and CDR2 as YSYEKL. The CDR3 sequence is 14 residues long. V was pared by 1 base and J by 3 bases, with 2 bases of the junction left unmatched. The CDR3 DNA follows: TGCGCCAGCAGCCAAGCCGACAGGGACTATGGCTACACCTTC. This encodes CASSQADRDYGYTF.

The chain uses TRBV6-1 and TRBJ1-5; D remains unclear. There are 12 residues in the CDR3. V lost 2 bases and J 14 bases, leaving 13 bases between the germline ends. Germline values: CDR1 MNHNS, CDR2 SASEGT. CDR3 DNA: TGTGCCAGCAGTGAACTAGACCTCCTCAAGCATTTT. Translation: CASSELDLLKHF.

This chain connects TRBV5-6 to TRBJ2-5; D remains unclear. V shed 3 bases and J shed 5 bases, with 11 bases lying between them. This CDR3 comprises 13 residues. Germline assignment: CDR1 SGHDT and CDR2 YYEEEE. CDR3 in DNA: TGTGCCAGCAGCTCAATAGTTCCGGAGACCCAGTACTTC. It translates to CASSSIVPETQYF.

The chain is built from TRBV28 and TRBJ1-5; 8 bases are shared with TRBD1. The CDR3 contains 14 residues. Germline assignment: CDR1 MDHEN and CDR2 SYDVKM. V dropped 5 bases and J dropped 3; count of bases not matched to a gene: 3. CDR3 protein: CASSLTGVNQPQHF. The CDR3 DNA follows: TGTGCCAGCAGTCTGACAGGGGTCAATCAGCCCCAGCATTTT. The full variable domain, in which reference TRBV28 and TRBJ1-5 provide the parts outside the CDR3, is DVKVTQSSRYLVKRTGEKVFLECVQDMDHENMFWYRQDPGLGLRLIYFSYDVKMKEKGDIPEGYSVSREKKERFSLILESASTNQTSMYLCASSLTGVNQPQHFGDGTRLSIL.

The CDR3 DNA reads as TGTGCCAGCACCAAAATTTCGGGGGGCCGAGAGACCCAGTACTTC. Amino acid sequence: CASTKISGGRETQYF. The V call is TRBV6-5, the J call TRBJ2-5; D is possibly TRBD2 (7 bases). V lost 7 bases and J lost 4, with 19 bases in between. Germline V gene lookup returns CDR1 MNHEY and CDR2 SVGAGI. This CDR3 has 15 residues.

The chain has TRBV4-1 and TRBJ2-3, with 7 bases identical to TRBD1. Germline lookup yields CDR1 MGHRA and CDR2 YSYEKL. With V trimmed by 4 bases and J by 0 bases, 7 bases remained unmatched. The CDR3 covers 16 residues. The CDR3 bases are TGCGCCAGCAGCCGCCCGGACAGGTCTAGCACAGATACGCAGTATTTT. Translation gives CASSRPDRSSTDTQYF.

The CDR3 coding sequence is TGTGCCAGCAGCCACCCGGGCGTTGGGAATGAAAAACTGTTTTTT. Protein: CASSHPGVGNEKLFF. This sequence joins TRBV4-2 and TRBJ1-4; D is unclear. V was cut by 3 bases and J by 5 bases, with 13 bases left in between. Germline V gene data show CDR1 as LGHNA and CDR2 as YNFKEQ. The CDR3 runs to 15 residues.